The 10 T cell receptor beta chains below all came from one sample that was sequenced in a study of CXCR3-negative and CXCR3-positive naive CD8 T cells. The TRB libraries of cDNA were built by UMI-labeled 5' RACE. TCRdb reworked the 5' RACE reads into one entry per CDR3 protein, no DNA. Its clone listing holds fewer than 60,000 distinct CDR3 sequences. The sequencing sample was made of naive CXCR3- CD8+ T cells from blood. Specified subset: CD45RO-CCR7+CD27+CD95- naive CD8+ T cells lacking CXCR3 (TNR3-). The receptors were sampled from a human donor in good health. Some clones in this sample may be carry-over from other donors' samples.

The chain joins TRBV4-3 to TRBJ2-1. This CDR3 has 14 residues. In germline, CDR1 is LGHNA, CDR2 YSLEER. The CDR3 protein is CASSQDRGVDEQFF.

The chain carries TRBV28 and TRBJ2-7; TCRdb picks TRBD1, but there is no DNA to check that call. From germline, CDR1 is MDHEN and CDR2 SYDVKM. The CDR3 spans 15 residues. The chain's CDR3 is CASSLGAGTAYEQYF.

The chain has TRBV11-3 and TRBJ2-1. Germline CDR1 reads SGHNT; CDR2 reads YENEEA. The length of the CDR3 is 13 residues. The CDR3 reads CASSLVPFNEQFF.

The rearrangement uses TRBV20-1 and TRBJ1-1; TCRdb calls TRBD1, which cannot be checked without DNA. Germline CDR1 reads DFQATT; CDR2 reads SNEGSKA (reference sequence). The CDR3 spans 15 residues. The CDR3 is CSAREQGAGFTEAFF.

V is TRBV28 and J is TRBJ2-7. This CDR3 comprises 13 residues. Germline CDR1 is MDHEN and CDR2 is SYDVKM. The CDR3 region is CASSLKANYEQYF.

The chain couples TRBV6-2 or TRBV6-3 to TRBJ2-5; TCRdb picks TRBD1, but there is no DNA to check that call. In germline, CDR1 is MNHEY, CDR2 SVGEGT. There are 18 residues in the CDR3. This CDR3 is CASSYSTRDSPDQETQYF.

The genes are TRBV10-3 and TRBJ1-3. From germline, CDR1 is ENHRY and CDR2 SYGVKD. This CDR3 has 13 amino acids. CDR3: CAISGTSGNTIYF.

V usage is TRBV20-1 and J usage is TRBJ2-7; no DNA is available, so the TRBD1 call from TCRdb remains unchecked. Germline assignment: CDR1 DFQATT and CDR2 SNEGSKA (reference sequence). The CDR3 consists of 14 residues. CDR3 in amino acids: CSASQRGPIYEQYF.

The CDR3 loop reads CASSYMPGGLNEQFF. This chain uses TRBV5-1 with TRBJ2-1; with no DNA, the TCRdb D assignment of TRBD2 cannot be verified. CDR1 and CDR2 (germline): SGHRS, YFSETQ. The CDR3 runs to 15 residues.

This chain uses TRBV9 with TRBJ1-2. The CDR3 covers 13 residues. CDR1 is SGDLS and CDR2 is YYNGEE in the germline V gene. CDR3 in amino acids: CASSERRDYGYTF.